The clone carrying this TCR beta chain turned up a few times. Other DNA sequences in this sample translate to the same CDR3. Clones were sequenced by immunoSEQ multiplex PCR, and TCRdb holds only the in-frame ones, with some missing. The table includes 2 million or so clones, less than 95% detected once. This entry is derived from a study of shared clonotypes between healthy human individuals. CD8 cells classed as naive were CD45RO-negative and positively selected for CCR7, excluding terminally differentiated effector memory CD45RA+ cells. V dropped 5 bases and J dropped 1; count of bases not matched to a gene: 7. This CDR3 is 15 amino acids long. Germline V gene data show CDR1 as LNHDA and CDR2 as SQIVND (reference sequence).

This TCR was sampled from a man aged 18 to 30 in good health. J is TRBJ1-1 and V is TRBV19; 7 bases match TRBD1. The specimen sequenced was naive CD8+ T cells sorted from blood. CDR3 residues: CASSPDREGNTEAFF. In nucleotides, the CDR3 is TGTGCCAGTAGTCCCGACAGGGAGGGGAACACTGAAGCTTTCTTT.